These T cell receptor beta chains were read from a single sample in a study of cytomegalovirus exposure and HLA in healthy donors. Using immunoSEQ multiplex PCR, the repertoire was profiled, and TCRdb retains in-frame clones only, with some absent. Found here are over 150,000 clones, less than 90% of them singletons; the top ten hold 1.5% to 2%. Sequences were obtained from PBMCs. These receptors came from a man aged 50 to 60 in good health and CMV-seronegative. Both conserved end residues are part of each CDR3. The D gene is left open where the match is weak. The listing skips clone size in some rows; elsewhere it reads once, few, many or a size class.

J,D,size,V,CDR3,DNA
TRBJ2-2,TRBD1,-,TRBV5-4,CASTLVRGQYAGELFF,TGTGCCAGCACTCTGGTGAGGGGGCAGTACGCCGGGGAGCTGTTTTTT
TRBJ2-1,-,-,TRBV6-6,CASSYGAVNGEQFF,TGTGCCAGCAGTTACGGGGCCGTGAATGGTGAGCAGTTCTTC
TRBJ1-1,-,few,TRBV28,CASTLHRMNTEAFF,TGTGCCAGCACACTTCACCGCATGAACACTGAAGCTTTCTTT
TRBJ2-2,TRBD2,-,TRBV7-6,CASSLAFTSGRYTGELFF,TGTGCCAGCAGCTTAGCGTTCACTAGCGGGAGGTACACCGGGGAGCTGTTTTTT
TRBJ1-2,TRBD1,-,TRBV7-3,CASSPGQANFYGYTF,TGTGCCAGCAGCCCGGGACAGGCGAACTTCTATGGCTACACCTTC
TRBJ1-3,TRBD1,-,TRBV2,CASTLDRGSGNTIYF,TGTGCCAGCACCCTCGACAGGGGCTCTGGAAACACCATATATTTT
TRBJ1-4,TRBD1,-,TRBV4-1,CASSQDSWGQGVLGEKLFF,TGCGCCAGCAGCCAGGATTCTTGGGGACAGGGTGTATTAGGTGAAAAACTGTTTTTT
TRBJ1-1,-,few,TRBV30,CAWRRGLTRGEAFF,TGTGCCTGGAGAAGGGGATTAACCAGGGGTGAAGCTTTCTTT
TRBJ1-1,-,-,TRBV15,CATSRRNRVNTEAFF,TGTGCCACCAGCAGGAGAAACCGGGTGAACACTGAAGCTTTCTTT
TRBJ2-1,-,-,TRBV7-2,CASSARPDYNEQFF,TGTGCCAGCAGCGCCAGGCCGGACTACAATGAGCAGTTCTTC
TRBJ2-5,TRBD2,-,TRBV7-2,CASSLQLAEETQYF,TGTGCCAGCAGCTTGCAACTAGCGGAAGAGACCCAGTACTTC
TRBJ2-7,-,-,TRBV7-9,CASSLGSLPYEQYF,TGTGCCAGCAGCTTAGGTTCCCTACCCTACGAGCAGTACTTC
TRBJ1-1,-,-,TRBV7-8,CASSLQGRRNTEAFF,TGTGCCAGCAGCCTCCAGGGCAGGAGGAACACTGAAGCTTTCTTT
TRBJ2-7,TRBD1,-,TRBV2,CASSDWQGVSSYEQYF,TGTGCCAGCAGTGATTGGCAGGGGGTTAGCTCCTACGAGCAGTACTTC
TRBJ2-3,TRBD2,-,TRBV7-9,CSSSPGLVADTQYF,TGTTCCAGCAGCCCTGGACTAGTAGCAGATACGCAGTATTTT
TRBJ1-2,TRBD1,few,TRBV5-6,CASSPDRDVGYTF,TGTGCCAGCAGCCCGGACAGGGACGTGGGCTACACCTTC
TRBJ2-7,TRBD1,-,TRBV14,CASRPTGPREQYF,TGTGCCAGCAGGCCGACAGGGCCTCGCGAGCAGTACTTC
TRBJ1-2,TRBD1,-,TRBV29-1,CSVDGARGVGNYGYTF,TGCAGCGTTGACGGTGCCAGGGGGGTGGGAAACTATGGCTACACCTTC
TRBJ2-1,TRBD2,-,TRBV7-9,CASSLASGRAHEQFF,TGTGCCAGCAGCTTAGCGAGCGGGAGGGCCCATGAGCAGTTCTTC
TRBJ1-1,-,-,TRBV2,CASSEVRVMNTEAFF,TGTGCCAGCAGTGAAGTCAGGGTGATGAACACTGAAGCTTTCTTT
TRBJ2-1,TRBD2,-,TRBV4-2,CASSRRLAGGQGNEQFF,TGTGCCAGCAGCCGCAGACTAGCGGGAGGGCAAGGCAATGAGCAGTTCTTC
TRBJ1-4,-,-,TRBV7-2,CASSLGLGADNEKLFF,TGTGCCAGCAGCTTAGGGTTGGGAGCCGATAATGAAAAACTGTTTTTT
TRBJ2-5,TRBD1,-,TRBV6-5,CASSTTGGETQYF,TGTGCCAGCAGTACCACAGGGGGTGAGACCCAGTACTTC
TRBJ1-4,-,-,TRBV27,CASSLGGLNEKLFF,TGTGCCAGCAGTTTAGGGGGACTTAATGAAAAACTGTTTTTT
TRBJ2-5,-,-,TRBV28,CASRPPKWGTRTQYF,TGTGCCAGCAGGCCCCCTAAGTGGGGCACGAGGACCCAGTACTTC
TRBJ1-5,-,-,TRBV30,CAWSYSNQPQHF,TGTGCCTGGAGTTATAGCAATCAGCCCCAGCATTTT
TRBJ1-5,-,few,TRBV7-3,CASSQDSDQPQHF,TGTGCCAGCAGCCAAGACAGCGATCAGCCCCAGCATTTT
TRBJ2-7,-,-,TRBV7-2,CASSLGQPIYYEQYF,TGTGCCAGCAGCTTGGGGCAGCCAATCTACTACGAGCAGTACTTC
TRBJ1-2,TRBD1,-,TRBV6-4,CASSALGQVYGYTF,TGTGCCAGCAGTGCCCTCGGACAGGTCTATGGCTACACCTTC
TRBJ2-3,-,-,TRBV5-6,CASSLGDTDTQYF,TGTGCCAGCAGCTTGGGCGACACAGATACGCAGTATTTT
TRBJ2-2,TRBD1,-,TRBV5-1,CASQAGQGDVNTGELFF,TGCGCCAGCCAGGCTGGACAGGGGGACGTGAACACCGGGGAGCTGTTTTTT
TRBJ2-5,TRBD1,-,TRBV18,CASSLGQGEVTQYF,TGTGCCAGCTCACTGGGACAGGGAGAAGTGACCCAGTACTTC
TRBJ2-7,TRBD2,-,TRBV9,CASSVVGGSPYEQYF,TGTGCCAGCAGCGTAGTCGGGGGGTCTCCCTACGAGCAGTACTTC
TRBJ2-1,-,-,TRBV11-2,CASSLAGNEQFF,TGTGCCAGCAGCTTAGCAGGCAATGAGCAGTTCTTC
TRBJ2-1,-,-,TRBV6-6,CASSSQTRTSLKFF,TGTGCCAGCAGTTCACAAACCAGGACTTCCTTGAAGTTCTTC
TRBJ2-5,-,once,TRBV20-1,CSAQRFETQYF,TGCAGCGCCCAGAGGTTTGAGACCCAGTACTTC
TRBJ2-7,-,-,TRBV7-2,CASSLGRVHEQYF,TGTGCCAGCAGTCTGGGGCGTGTCCACGAGCAGTACTTC
TRBJ1-2,TRBD1,-,TRBV7-3,CASSATGSVHGYTF,TGTGCCAGCAGCGCGACAGGGAGTGTGCATGGCTACACCTTC
TRBJ2-7,-,-,TRBV5-6,CASSLGQYEQYF,TGTGCCAGCAGCCTAGGACAGTACGAGCAGTACTTC
TRBJ2-1,-,-,TRBV7-2,CASSPYSGNEQFF,TGTGCCAGCAGCCCCTATAGCGGCAATGAGCAGTTCTTC
TRBJ2-3,TRBD2,-,TRBV7-2,CASSPQREGRRDTQYF,TGTGCCAGCAGCCCTCAGCGGGAGGGCCGGAGAGATACGCAGTATTTT
TRBJ2-7,-,-,TRBV5-4,CASSRTPVTHEQYF,TGTGCCAGCAGCCGGACTCCGGTCACCCACGAGCAGTACTTC
TRBJ2-6,TRBD1,-,TRBV9,CASSEGPGTGVGANVLTF,TGTGCCAGCAGCGAGGGTCCCGGGACAGGGGTTGGGGCCAACGTCCTGACTTTC
TRBJ2-1,TRBD2,once,TRBV2,CASRGTSGAYNEQFF,TGTGCCAGCAGGGGGACTAGCGGAGCATACAATGAGCAGTTCTTC
TRBJ1-2,TRBD1,-,TRBV5-3,CARSFAPRQGFVDYGYTF,TGTGCCAGAAGCTTTGCCCCGAGACAGGGGTTCGTAGACTATGGCTACACCTTC
TRBJ2-2,TRBD1,-,TRBV5-1,CASSLGDRDTGELFF,TGCGCCAGCAGCTTGGGCGACAGGGACACCGGGGAGCTGTTTTTT
TRBJ2-3,-,-,TRBV5-1,CASSPSTDTQYF,TGCGCCAGCAGCCCAAGCACAGATACGCAGTATTTT
TRBJ1-5,TRBD1,-,TRBV4-1,CASSRQQGGNQPQHF,TGCGCCAGCAGCCGACAACAGGGGGGAAATCAGCCCCAGCATTTT
TRBJ1-2,TRBD1,-,TRBV28,CASSVQQGELGGYTF,TGTGCCAGCAGTGTGCAACAGGGGGAGTTGGGAGGCTACACCTTC
TRBJ1-2,-,-,TRBV6-4,CASSDSGRPNGGYTF,TGTGCCAGCAGTGACTCGGGGCGTCCGAACGGTGGCTACACCTTC